The sequence of this T cell receptor (beta chain) was determined in a study of OX40 agonist ivuxolimab in advanced cancers. Method: immunoSEQ multiplex PCR; TCRdb's copy keeps in-frame clones and lacks some. The sample includes 78,000 or so clones, about 93% seen only once; the top ten take more than 0.4%. Germline V gene data show CDR1 as SGHNT and CDR2 as YYREEE (reference sequence). The CDR3 runs 13 residues. Trimming took 0 bases from V and 4 from J, leaving 7 bases between them. The chain employs TRBV5-4 and TRBJ1-1; D perhaps matches TRBD1 (5 bases). The material was CD4+ or CD8+ T cells sorted from blood, obtained in a trial of the OX40 agonist ivuxolimab. This clonotype was obtained from an adult with an advanced solid tumor such as melanoma, head and neck, liver or kidney cancer. CDR3 coding DNA: TGTGCCAGCAGCTTGGGGGGCCCCACTGAAGCTTTCTTT. Translated: CASSLGGPTEAFF.